This record concerns one TCR beta chain sequence. The antigen it binds to is not known. One base away there is no much larger clone; base qualities are not given. The data were taken from a study of T cells after yellow fever vaccination (dated by TCRdb to between 2018 and 2020). A note on the overall study: The SMART-Seq v4 Ultra Low Input RNA kit was used to prepare libraries from fractions with low cell numbers. To follow T-cell clones before and after primary and booster YFV17D yellow fever vaccination, bulk TCR alpha and beta repertoires were sequenced over time. The cohort comprised two healthy male donors, one aged 18 to 29 and one aged 30 to 40 years. Blood was collected at multiple timepoints before and after primary and secondary immunization, and bulk PBMC replicates and cell subsets were isolated.

Based on the germline V gene, the CDR1 and CDR2 sequences are MRHNA and SNTAGT. V is clipped by 6 bases and J by 0 bases, and the sequence between their germline boundaries is 17 bases long. The CDR3 measures 16 amino acids from cysteine to phenylalanine. This entry keeps only the CDR3 DNA: 48 bases, framed from base 1. Instrument used: Illumina NovaSeq 6000. TCR cDNA was synthesized by 5'RACE template switching, through which a universal primer site and unique molecular identifiers were introduced. cDNA synthesis was primed from both the TCR alpha and TCR beta constant segments. Two PCR steps were used to amplify libraries, with sample barcodes and sequencing adapters being added in the second step. Sequencing of libraries was performed on Illumina HiSeq 2500 (2x100 bp) or NovaSeq (2x150 bp). The original pipeline was this. MIGEC was used to demultiplex reads and collapse the reads into UMI consensus sequences, and MiXCR was used for V(D)J alignment. Vaccine-responding clonotypes were defined with edgeR using replicate PBMC samples, requiring FDR below 0.01 and a log2 fold change above 5 up to day 15. CD4 or CD8 identity was assigned to each bulk clonotype according to whether the clonotype was present at higher abundance in the sequenced CD4 repertoire or the sequenced CD8 repertoire. TCRdb applied fastp at Q25 and MiXCR to the public reads, then kept only in-frame beta chains. Rows are combined by CDR3 protein, so each entry shows the most common genes and DNA. The V and J calls here are based on TCRdb, not the publication. Present in this sample are 400,000 to 450,000 distinct CDR3 sequences, around 20% of which were seen just once. The ten largest clonotypes hold roughly a sixth of the sample.

The research as a whole found: Compared with the primary T-cell response, the secondary T-cell response was faster but weaker, reaching its peak on day 5 rather than on day 15. A small share of clonotypes occurred in both CD4 and CD8 compartments, likely arising from convergent recombination. Computational filtering was needed because FACS-sorted repertoires could contain abundant contaminating clonotypes from the bulk population. Only two donors were included in the study, so the extent to which the findings can be generalized is limited. After the booster, most of the clones that had expanded following primary vaccination were detected again (roughly 97% of CD4 and around 88% of CD8), which suggests that memory was broadly maintained.

Read against the paper, the sample's treatment or condition label means: live attenuated yellow fever vaccine strain. At each blood-draw timepoint, two biological replicates of bulk PBMCs were collected. A standard Ficoll-Paque protocol was used to isolate PBMCs from peripheral blood. RNA was extracted with TriZol from bulk PBMCs, CD4 and CD8 fractions, and dextramer-positive and dextramer-negative fractions. The chain joins TRBV6-4 to TRBJ2-5; the D segment cannot be called with confidence. The source is a man aged 18 to 29 who received the YFV17D yellow fever vaccine. Sequences were derived from PBMCs, sampled before the yellow fever booster vaccination. At the DNA level, the sequence is TGTGCCAGCAGAACTGAAGTGGGGTCCCACCAAGAGACCCAGTACTTC. It is translated as CASRTEVGSHQETQYF.